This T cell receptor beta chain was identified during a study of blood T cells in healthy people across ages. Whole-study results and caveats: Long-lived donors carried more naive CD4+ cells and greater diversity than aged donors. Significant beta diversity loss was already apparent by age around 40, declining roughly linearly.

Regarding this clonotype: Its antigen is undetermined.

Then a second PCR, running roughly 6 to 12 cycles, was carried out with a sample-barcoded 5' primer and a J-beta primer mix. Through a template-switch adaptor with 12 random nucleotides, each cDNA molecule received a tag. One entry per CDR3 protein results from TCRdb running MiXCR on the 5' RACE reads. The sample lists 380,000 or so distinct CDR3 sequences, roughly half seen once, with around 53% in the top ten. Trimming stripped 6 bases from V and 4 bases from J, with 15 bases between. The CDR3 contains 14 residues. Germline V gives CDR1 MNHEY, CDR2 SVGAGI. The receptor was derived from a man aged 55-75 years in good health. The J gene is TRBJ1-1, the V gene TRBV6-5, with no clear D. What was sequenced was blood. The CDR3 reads CASRQRHVSTEAFF. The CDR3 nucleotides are TGTGCCAGCAGGCAAAGGCACGTCAGCACTGAAGCTTTCTTT.